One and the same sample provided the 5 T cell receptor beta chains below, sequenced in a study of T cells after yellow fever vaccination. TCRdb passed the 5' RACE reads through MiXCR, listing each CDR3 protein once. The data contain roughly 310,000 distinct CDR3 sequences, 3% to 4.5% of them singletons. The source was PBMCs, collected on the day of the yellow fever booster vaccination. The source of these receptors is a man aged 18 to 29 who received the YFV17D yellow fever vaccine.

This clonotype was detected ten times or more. CDR3 in DNA: TGTGCCAGTAGTATCTCCAGGAGGGATCAGCCCCAGCATTTT. Protein product: CASSISRRDQPQHF. The chain couples TRBV19 to TRBJ1-5; D unresolved. The V gene's germline CDR1 is LNHDA and CDR2 SQIVND (reference sequence). V was cut by 3 bases and J by 5 bases, with 11 bases left in between. This CDR3 has 14 residues.

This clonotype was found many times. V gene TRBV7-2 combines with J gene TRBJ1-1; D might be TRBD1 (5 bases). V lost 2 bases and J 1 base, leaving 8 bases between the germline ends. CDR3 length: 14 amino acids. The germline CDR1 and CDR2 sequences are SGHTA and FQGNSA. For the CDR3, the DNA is TGTGCCAGCAGCTTACAGGGTGGGAACACTGAAGCTTTCTTT. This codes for CASSLQGGNTEAFF.

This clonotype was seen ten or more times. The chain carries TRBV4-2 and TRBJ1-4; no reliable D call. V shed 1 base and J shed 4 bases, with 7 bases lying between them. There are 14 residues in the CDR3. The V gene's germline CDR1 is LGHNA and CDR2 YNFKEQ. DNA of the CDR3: TGTGCCAGCAGCCAAGGGATGAATAATGAAAAACTGTTTTTT. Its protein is CASSQGMNNEKLFF.

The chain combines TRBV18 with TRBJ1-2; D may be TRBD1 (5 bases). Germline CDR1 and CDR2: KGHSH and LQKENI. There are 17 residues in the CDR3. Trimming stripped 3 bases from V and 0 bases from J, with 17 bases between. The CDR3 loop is CASSPDGTVAPNYGYTF. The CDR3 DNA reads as TGTGCCAGCTCACCGGACGGGACGGTTGCCCCTAACTATGGCTACACCTTC.

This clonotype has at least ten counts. In nucleotides, the CDR3 is TGTGCCAGCAGCTTAATGGGACTAGCGGCAAAAGAGACCCAGTACTTC. Translated: CASSLMGLAAKETQYF. The chain recombines TRBV7-3 with TRBJ2-5, with 11 bases identical to TRBD2. The V gene's germline CDR1 is SGHTA and CDR2 FQGTGA. The CDR3 covers 16 residues. J gave up 3 bases and V 1 base, and 4 bases lay outside the gene matches.